What follows describes a single TCR beta chain. These data originate in a study of early stage breast cancer tumors. Method: immunoSEQ multiplex PCR; TCRdb's copy keeps in-frame clones and lacks some. The sample has approximately 75,000 clones, around 80% seen once; the top ten hold about 4.8%. Sequences were obtained from blood. The receptor was isolated from a person aged 40 to 49 with breast cancer.

The chain's CDR3 is CASSPGTVAKNIQYF. CDR3 nucleotide sequence: TGTGCCAGCAGTCCTGGGACTGTAGCCAAAAACATTCAGTACTTC. The genes are TRBV7-9 and TRBJ2-4; maybe TRBD2 (6 bases). V was shortened by 6 bases and J by 0 bases, with 12 bases between the two germline ends. CDR3 length equals 15 residues. CDR1 is SEHNR, CDR2 FQNEAQ, per germline (reference sequence).